This entry is about one T cell receptor (beta chain). Its antigen remains unknown. The data derive from a study of early stage breast cancer tumors. For the study at large: Average read coverage per sample was 9.5 to 10-fold. Study-wide results and limits: Enriched TCRB sequences shared across patients were mostly commonly generated sequences.

Sampling of the adjacent normal breast tissue occurred 2-4 cm from the tumor. Germline-derived CDR1 and CDR2 are SGHRS and YFSETQ. The V end lost 7 bases, the J end lost 6 bases, and 20 bases lay between the germline ends. The CDR3 is 15 amino acids. TCRdb's copy holds only in-frame clones and misses some; the assay was immunoSEQ multiplex PCR. There are more than 13,000 clones in the sample; 79% occur only once, and approximately 7.6% lies in the top ten. The rearrangement uses TRBV5-1 and TRBJ2-1, with D maybe TRBD2 (7 bases). This clonotype was sampled from a person aged 45 to 59 with breast cancer. The specimen was normal breast tissue next to the tumor. The chain's CDR3 is CASALAVGAVNEQFF. CDR3 coding DNA: TGCGCCAGCGCCCTAGCGGTGGGGGCAGTCAATGAGCAGTTCTTC. Together with reference TRBV5-1 and TRBJ2-1, the CDR3 gives the full variable domain: KAGVTQTPRYLIKTRGQQVTLSCSPISGHRSVSWYQQTPGQGLQFLFEYFSETQRNKGNFPGRFSGRQFSNSRSEMNVSTLELGDSALYLCASALAVGAVNEQFFGPGTRLTVL.